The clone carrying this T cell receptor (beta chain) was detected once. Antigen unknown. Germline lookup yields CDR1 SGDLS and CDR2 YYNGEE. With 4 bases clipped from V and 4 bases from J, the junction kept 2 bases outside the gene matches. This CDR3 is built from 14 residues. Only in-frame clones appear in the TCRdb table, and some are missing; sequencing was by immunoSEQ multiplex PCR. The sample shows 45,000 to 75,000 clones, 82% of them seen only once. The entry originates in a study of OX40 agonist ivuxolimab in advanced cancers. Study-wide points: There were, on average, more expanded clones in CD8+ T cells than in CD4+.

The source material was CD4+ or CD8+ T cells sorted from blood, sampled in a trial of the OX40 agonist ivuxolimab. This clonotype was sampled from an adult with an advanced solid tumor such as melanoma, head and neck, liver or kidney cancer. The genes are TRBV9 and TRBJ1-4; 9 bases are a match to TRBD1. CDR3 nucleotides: TGTGCCAGCAGCCGGACAGGGGATAATGAAAAACTGTTTTTT. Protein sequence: CASSRTGDNEKLFF. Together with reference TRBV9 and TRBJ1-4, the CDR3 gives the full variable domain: DSGVTQTPKHLITATGQRVTLRCSPRSGDLSVYWYQQSLDQGLQFLIQYYNGEERAKGNILERFSAQQFPDLHSELNLSSLELGDSALYFCASSRTGDNEKLFFGSGTQLSVL.